The 30 T cell receptor beta chains given below trace back to one sample, sequenced in a study of shared clonotypes between healthy human individuals. The assay was immunoSEQ multiplex PCR, and TCRdb's table has in-frame clones only and misses some. The table shows about 360,000 clones, with around 70% occurring only once. Input material: memory CD4+ T cells sorted from blood. Described subset: CD45RA-negative fraction. The source of these receptors is a young man in good health.

This chain links TRBV6-1 with TRBJ1-3; D is unresolved. CDR1 and CDR2 (germline): MNHNS, SASEGT. Trimming cost V 8 bases and J 5 bases, with 13 bases left between them. The CDR3 totals 13 residues. The CDR3 coding sequence is TGTGCCAGCTGCTCGGAGTCGAGAAACACCATATATTTT. It encodes CASCSESRNTIYF.

The genes are TRBV6-1 and TRBJ2-1; TRBD2 matches 8 bases. Trimming took 8 bases from V and 8 from J; bases not matched to a gene: 14. The CDR3 runs 15 residues. Germline assignment: CDR1 MNHNS and CDR2 SASEGT. CDR3 nucleotides: TGTGCCAGCGCGGGGTCAGGTAGCGGGACCGATGAGCAGTTCTTC. This translates into CASAGSGSGTDEQFF.

By share of the sample, this clone is medium-sized. The chain joins TRBV2 to TRBJ1-5; TRBD1 matches 12 bases. The ends lost 4 bases at V and 6 bases at J; junction bases unmatched: 13. The CDR3 spans 18 residues. Germline V gives CDR1 SNHLY, CDR2 FYNNEI. CDR3 amino acids: CASSGLAVGQGAGQPQHF. CDR3 bases: TGTGCCAGCAGTGGATTGGCTGTGGGACAGGGGGCAGGTCAGCCCCAGCATTTT.

The rearrangement joins TRBV6-5 to TRBJ2-5; 8 bases align to TRBD2. V lost 2 bases, J lost 0 bases, and 5 bases stayed unmatched. CDR3 length: 16 amino acids. Germline V gives CDR1 MNHEY, CDR2 SVGAGI. CDR3 DNA sequence: TGTGCCAGCAGTTACGGGGCTAGCGGGTACCAAGAGACCCAGTACTTC. Protein: CASSYGASGYQETQYF.

This clone was recorded only once. This chain joins TRBV7-9 and TRBJ2-2; D is ambiguous. Trimming pared 1 base from V and 3 bases from J, leaving 6 bases between. Germline-derived CDR1 and CDR2 are SEHNR and FQNEAQ (reference sequence). CDR3 length: 14 amino acids. CDR3 in amino acids: CASSLELDTGELFF. The CDR3 DNA is TGTGCCAGCAGCTTAGAGCTGGACACCGGGGAGCTGTTTTTT.

V and J are TRBV1 and TRBJ2-7; the table assigns TRBD2, which was not confirmed against the DNA. TRBV1 is labeled a pseudogene. The CDR3 loop spans 14 amino acids. The CDR3, as DNA: TGCACCAGCAACCAATACCGGGTATTGTACGAGCAGTACTTC. This codes for CTSNQYRVLYEQYF.

The chain links TRBV5-1 to TRBJ2-1, with 10 positions matching TRBD2. This CDR3 spans 15 amino acids. Losses at the gene ends were 0 bases for V and 7 bases for J; bases not matched to a gene: 4. The germline V gene encodes CDR1 SGHRS and CDR2 YFSETQ. In nucleotides, the CDR3 is TGCGCCAGCAGCTTGGGGCTAGCGGGAGTAAATGAGCAGTTCTTC. It encodes CASSLGLAGVNEQFF.

The rearrangement joins TRBV4-1 to TRBJ2-2, with TRBD2 identical over 9 bases. V trimming: 1 base; J trimming: 1 base; junction bases outside the gene matches: 4. CDR3 length: 17 amino acids. CDR1 is MGHRA, CDR2 YSYEKL, per germline. DNA for the CDR3: TGCGCCAGCAGCCAAGGACGACTAGCGGAGAACACCGGGGAGCTGTTTTTT. It translates to CASSQGRLAENTGELFF.

The rearrangement joins TRBV6-5 to TRBJ2-1; D may be TRBD1 (6 bases). This CDR3 comprises 14 residues. CDR1 and CDR2 from the germline V gene are MNHEY and SVGAGI. V was shortened by 2 bases and J by 9 bases, with 14 bases between the two germline ends. CDR3: CASSYTGPLGEQFF. The DNA for the CDR3 is TGTGCCAGCAGTTACACAGGGCCCCTCGGTGAGCAGTTCTTC.

The chain employs TRBV6-6 and TRBJ1-5, with 7 bases lining up with TRBD1. With V trimmed by 7 bases and J by 4 bases, 13 bases remained unmatched. There are 16 residues in the CDR3. Germline V gene sequence: CDR1 MNHNY, CDR2 SVGAGI (reference sequence). In DNA, the CDR3 is TGTGCCAGCATTCACAGCCGGGACAGCCGGAATCAGCCCCAGCATTTT. It encodes CASIHSRDSRNQPQHF.

The chain couples TRBV14 to TRBJ2-7; 7 bases align to TRBD1. This CDR3 has 15 residues. After removal of 4 bases from V and 5 bases from J, the junction contained 11 bases not matched to a gene. The V gene's germline CDR1 is SGHDN and CDR2 FVKESK. This chain's CDR3 is CASSPRTGFGDEQYF. The CDR3 coding sequence is TGTGCCAGCAGCCCCAGGACAGGTTTCGGCGACGAGCAGTACTTC.

This clone was detected ten times or more. The chain uses TRBV30 and TRBJ1-6; no clear D. Germline V lookup: CDR1 GTSNPN, CDR2 SVGIG (reference sequence). The CDR3 contains 13 residues. The ends were cut back, 2 bases at V and 10 bases at J, with 12 bases in the middle. In nucleotides, the CDR3 is TGTGCCTGGAGTTCCCGCGGGGTCTCACCCCTCCACTTT. Translating gives CAWSSRGVSPLHF. Variable domain in full (rest from reference TRBV30 and TRBJ1-6): SQTIHQWPATLVQPVGSPLSLECTVEGTSNPNLYWYRQAAGRGLQLLFYSVGIGQISSEVPQNLSASRPQDRQFILSSKKLLLSDSGFYLCAWSSRGVSPLHFGNGTRLTVT.

The rearrangement links TRBV27 to TRBJ1-1; perhaps TRBD1 as D (5 bases). Germline CDR1 reads MNHEY; CDR2 reads SMNVEV (reference sequence). Trimming stripped 4 bases from V and 0 bases from J, with 15 bases between. This CDR3 contains 16 residues. The DNA for the CDR3 is TGTGCCAGCAGTTGGGGAGGGTCAGGGCTGAACACTGAAGCTTTCTTT. It encodes CASSWGGSGLNTEAFF.

This clone was detected only a few times. CDR3 residues: CASSRTVNSYEQYF. DNA for the CDR3: TGTGCCAGCAGCCGGACGGTGAACTCCTACGAGCAGTACTTC. This rearrangement joins TRBV6-5 to TRBJ2-7, with unresolved D. The V and J ends lost 6 bases and 0 bases respectively, with 12 bases between them. The CDR3 totals 14 residues. Germline V gene data show CDR1 as MNHEY and CDR2 as SVGAGI.

The J gene is TRBJ2-1, the V gene TRBV11-2; a possible D gene is TRBD2 (7 bases). CDR1 is SGHAT and CDR2 is FQNNGV in the germline V gene. This CDR3 comprises 17 residues. Trimming left V 5 bases short and J 4 bases short, with 21 bases between. The CDR3: CASSPRGEGRGYNEQFF. The CDR3 nucleotides read TGTGCCAGCAGCCCTAGAGGTGAGGGGAGGGGGTACAATGAGCAGTTCTTC.

The V call is TRBV9, the J call TRBJ2-3, with D uncertain. V lost 3 bases and J 2 bases, leaving 10 bases between the germline ends. Germline lookup yields CDR1 SGDLS and CDR2 YYNGEE. The CDR3 has 14 residues. The CDR3 protein is CASSANSFTDTQYF. CDR3 coding DNA: TGTGCCAGCAGCGCCAATTCCTTCACAGATACGCAGTATTTT. Full variable domain (missing parts from reference TRBV9 and TRBJ2-3): DSGVTQTPKHLITATGQRVTLRCSPRSGDLSVYWYQQSLDQGLQFLIQYYNGEERAKGNILERFSAQQFPDLHSELNLSSLELGDSALYFCASSANSFTDTQYFGPGTRLTVL.

The rearrangement links TRBV28 to TRBJ1-2, with D perhaps TRBD1 (5 bases). Trimming pared 8 bases from V and 3 bases from J, leaving 19 bases between. Germline loops: CDR1 MDHEN, CDR2 SYDVKM. The CDR3 spans 15 residues. CDR3 sequence reads: CASFEGRGLYYGYTF. CDR3 bases: TGTGCCAGCTTCGAGGGTCGGGGGTTATACTATGGCTACACCTTC.

The V call is TRBV5-1, the J call TRBJ2-3; D uncertain. Trimming cost V 1 base and J 1 base, with 13 bases left between them. This CDR3 spans 16 amino acids. The V gene's germline CDR1 is SGHRS and CDR2 YFSETQ. CDR3: CASSLSSRSGTDTQYF. The CDR3 DNA sequence: TGCGCCAGCAGCTTGAGTTCCAGGTCGGGCACAGATACGCAGTATTTT.

V is TRBV7-2 and J is TRBJ2-7; a weak D match, TRBD1 (5 bases). Deletions cut 5 bases from V and 5 bases from J, with 7 bases between. The CDR3 runs to 11 residues. The V gene's germline CDR1 is SGHTA and CDR2 FQGNSA. CDR3 in amino acids: CASSVGDEQYF. The CDR3 region has the DNA TGTGCCAGCAGCGTAGGGGACGAGCAGTACTTC.

The chain combines TRBV6-6 with TRBJ2-7; 10 nucleotides agree with TRBD2. Germline V gene data show CDR1 as MNHNY and CDR2 as SVGAGI (reference sequence). The CDR3 is 14 amino acids. The V gene end was trimmed by 6 bases and the J gene end by 5 bases; junction bases not matched to a gene: 7. CDR3 residues: CASSVLAGSNEQYF. For the CDR3, the DNA is TGTGCCAGCAGCGTACTAGCGGGATCCAACGAGCAGTACTTC.

V and J are TRBV18 and TRBJ1-5; D uncertain. This CDR3 is built from 16 residues. Germline-derived CDR1 and CDR2 are KGHSH and LQKENI. Trimming stripped 2 bases from V and 4 bases from J, with 15 bases between. As DNA, the CDR3 is TGTGCCAGCTCACCAAGGGTGCGACAAGATAATCAGCCCCAGCATTTT. It codes for CASSPRVRQDNQPQHF.

As concerns this clone: A far bigger clonotype differs at one base, so this is likely a read error. The rearrangement links TRBV7-9 to TRBJ2-7, with 10 bases aligning to TRBD2. The germline V gene has CDR1 SEHNR and CDR2 FQNEAQ (reference sequence). The CDR3 totals 16 residues. This CDR3 is CTSSSPLGGLAFEQYF. The CDR3 region has the DNA TGTACCAGCAGTTCGCCGTTAGGGGGACTAGCGTTCGAGCAGTACTTC.

This clone has a single count. The chain recombines TRBV7-2 with TRBJ2-7; 10 bases map to TRBD2. V lost 0 bases and J lost 3; bases outside the gene matches: 5. The CDR3 length is 16 residues. CDR1 is SGHTA and CDR2 is FQGNSA in the germline V gene. The CDR3 loop reads CASSLALVAGGYEQYF. CDR3 nucleotide sequence: TGTGCCAGCAGCTTAGCGCTTGTAGCGGGAGGCTACGAGCAGTACTTC.

The rearrangement joins TRBV28 to TRBJ1-3; D might be TRBD1 (5 bases). This CDR3 has 15 residues. Germline CDR1 reads MDHEN; CDR2 reads SYDVKM. V was shortened by 5 bases and J by 4 bases, with 15 bases between the two germline ends. CDR3 loop: CASSAPGGEGNTIYF. The CDR3 DNA reads as TGTGCCAGCAGTGCCCCCGGGGGAGAGGGAAACACCATATATTTT.

This clone was seen a few times. This rearrangement joins TRBV29-1 to TRBJ1-4, with no clear D. The germline V gene has CDR1 SQVTM and CDR2 ANQGSEA. The CDR3 length is 11 residues. Trimming left V 4 bases short and J 11 bases short, with 11 bases between. This CDR3 reads CSVGRVGKLFF. The CDR3 nucleotides read TGCAGCGTTGGAAGGGTGGGGAAACTGTTTTTT.

The chain uses TRBV6-4 and TRBJ1-3; tentative D call: TRBD1 (6 bases). Trimming cost V 0 bases and J 0 bases, with 12 bases left between them. Germline values: CDR1 MRHNA, CDR2 SNTAGT. This CDR3 contains 17 residues. The CDR3 is CASSDSEGGPSGNTIYF. The CDR3 DNA sequence: TGTGCCAGCAGTGACTCTGAGGGGGGACCCTCTGGAAACACCATATATTTT.

The rearrangement links TRBV18 to TRBJ2-3; D is unclear. V lost 7 bases, J lost 2 bases, and 22 bases lay in between. Per the germline V gene, CDR1 is KGHSH and CDR2 is LQKENI. This CDR3 spans 17 amino acids. The CDR3 coding sequence is TGTGCCAGCTTCCCCTCGAATCAGGCGGTCCTCACAGATACGCAGTATTTT. Translation gives CASFPSNQAVLTDTQYF.

This chain connects TRBV27 to TRBJ1-1, with D unclear. Germline values: CDR1 MNHEY, CDR2 SMNVEV (reference sequence). The CDR3 has 14 residues. V lost 6 bases and J 1 base, leaving 12 bases between the germline ends. CDR3 sequence (DNA): TGTGCCAGCAGCCATCCCTGGAGGAACACTGAAGCTTTCTTT. It translates to CASSHPWRNTEAFF.

The chain has TRBV15 and TRBJ1-5; D ambiguous. The CDR3 has 14 residues. Trimming cost V 5 bases and J 4 bases, with 12 bases left between them. Germline CDR1 is LNHNV and CDR2 is YYDKDF (reference sequence). The CDR3: CATSAAPGNQPQHF. CDR3 nucleotide sequence: TGTGCCACCAGCGCCGCTCCGGGTAATCAGCCCCAGCATTTT.

The genes are TRBV18 and TRBJ2-1; TRBD1 agrees at 8 bases. There are 15 residues in the CDR3. Germline CDR1 is KGHSH and CDR2 is LQKENI. The ends lost 4 bases at V and 3 bases at J; junction bases unmatched: 5. CDR3 in amino acids: CASSRGQADYNEQFF. Here the CDR3 DNA reads TGTGCCAGCTCACGGGGACAGGCCGACTACAATGAGCAGTTCTTC.